This TCR beta chain stems from a study of CD8 T cells in Susac syndrome. About the research overall: When their blood was taken, the Susac syndrome patients had either not yet had any therapy, were taking corticosteroids, or were taking intravenous immunoglobulin alone.

The authors reverse transcribed roughly 0.5 to 1 ug RNA with random hexamers. With immunoSEQ multiplex PCR, TCR beta CDR3 was amplified across 54 Vbeta and 13 Jbeta. TCRdb processed the immunoSEQ multiplex PCR reads anew with MiXCR; each CDR3 protein has one entry. This table has around 230,000 distinct CDR3 sequences, roughly 95% appearing once. The length of the CDR3 is 15 residues. Per the germline V gene, CDR1 is LGHDT and CDR2 is YNNKEL (reference sequence). Trimming pared 3 bases from V and 2 bases from J, leaving 14 bases between. The sequenced sample was CD4+ T cells from PBMCs. The chain uses TRBV3-1 and TRBJ2-7, with unresolved D. This TCR was sampled from a human donor with Susac syndrome. CDR3 loop: CASSQMITRTYEQYF. In DNA form, the CDR3 reads TGTGCCAGCAGCCAGATGATTACCAGAACCTACGAGCAGTACTTC.